This T cell receptor (beta chain) was identified in a study of Tregs in tolerant kidney transplant recipients. The assay was immunoSEQ multiplex PCR, and TCRdb's table has in-frame clones only and misses some. The sample has several thousand clones. J was trimmed by 6 bases and V by 3 bases; bases with no gene match: 8. CDR3 length: 15 residues. In germline, CDR1 is SNHLY, CDR2 FYNNEI. Details on this clone: Its antigen is not identified. The CDR3 extends 3 residues past the end of the read, so its final part is completed from the germline J gene.

The study's findings and limits: For some patients, primers changed over time, blocking nucleotide-level comparison.

Related graft donors supplied nonmyeloablative bone marrow transplants, and mixed chimerism was transient. The sequence was collected from a human patient who received a combined kidney and bone marrow transplant. These T cells may partly come from the graft donor. The material was CD8+ T cells from blood (PBMCs), obtained 12 months after the transplant. The chain uses TRBV2 and TRBJ2-1; 7 bases align to TRBD2. CDR3: CASSEEWRESNEQFF. Partial CDR3 DNA: TGTGCCAGCAGTGAGGAGTGGCGGGAGAGCAATGAG.